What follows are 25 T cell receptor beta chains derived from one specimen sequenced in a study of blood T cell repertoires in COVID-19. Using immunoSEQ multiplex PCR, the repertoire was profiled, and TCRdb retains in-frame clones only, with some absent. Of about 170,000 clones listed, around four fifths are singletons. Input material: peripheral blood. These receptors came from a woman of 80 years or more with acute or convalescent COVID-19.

CDR3 loop: CASSYSDRRSGNTIYF. In nucleotides, the CDR3 is TGTGCCAGCAGTTACAGCGACAGGCGCTCTGGAAACACCATATATTTT. The chain combines TRBV6-2 or TRBV6-3 with TRBJ1-3, with D maybe TRBD1 (6 bases). CDR1 and CDR2 from the germline V gene are MNHEY and SVGEGT. The V and J ends lost 2 bases and 0 bases respectively, with 11 bases between them. There are 16 residues in the CDR3.

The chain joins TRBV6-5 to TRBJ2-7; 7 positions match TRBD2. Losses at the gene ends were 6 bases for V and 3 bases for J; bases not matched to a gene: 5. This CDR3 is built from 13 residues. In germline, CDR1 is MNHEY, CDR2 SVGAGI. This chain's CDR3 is CASRPSGGYEQYF. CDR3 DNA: TGTGCCAGCAGGCCATCGGGGGGCTACGAGCAGTACTTC.

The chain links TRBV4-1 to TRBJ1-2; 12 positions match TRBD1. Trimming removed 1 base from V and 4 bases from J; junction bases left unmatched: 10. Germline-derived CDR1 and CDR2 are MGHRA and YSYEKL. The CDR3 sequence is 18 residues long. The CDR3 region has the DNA TGCGCCAGCAGCCAAGTCGGGACAGGGGGCCTGGTGGGCTATGGCTACACCTTC. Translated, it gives CASSQVGTGGLVGYGYTF.

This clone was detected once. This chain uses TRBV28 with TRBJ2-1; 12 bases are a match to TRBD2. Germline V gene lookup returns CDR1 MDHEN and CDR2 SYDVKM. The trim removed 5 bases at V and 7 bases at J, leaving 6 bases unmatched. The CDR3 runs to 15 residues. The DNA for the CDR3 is TGTGCCAGCAGTCGTCTAGCGGGGGGGCGAAATGAGCAGTTCTTC. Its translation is CASSRLAGGRNEQFF. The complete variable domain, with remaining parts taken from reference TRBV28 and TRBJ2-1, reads DVKVTQSSRYLVKRTGEKVFLECVQDMDHENMFWYRQDPGLGLRLIYFSYDVKMKEKGDIPEGYSVSREKKERFSLILESASTNQTSMYLCASSRLAGGRNEQFFGPGTRLTVL.

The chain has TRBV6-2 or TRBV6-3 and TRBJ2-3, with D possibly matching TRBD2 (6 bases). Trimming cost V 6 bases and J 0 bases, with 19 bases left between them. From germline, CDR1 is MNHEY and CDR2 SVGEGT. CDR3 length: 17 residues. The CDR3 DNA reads TGTGCCAGCAGCCTAGACTTCGGGAGACCGAGCACAGATACGCAGTATTTT. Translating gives CASSLDFGRPSTDTQYF.

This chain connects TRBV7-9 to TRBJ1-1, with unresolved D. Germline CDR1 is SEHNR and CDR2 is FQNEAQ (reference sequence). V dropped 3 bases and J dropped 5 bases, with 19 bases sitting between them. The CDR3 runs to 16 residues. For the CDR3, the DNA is TGTGCCAGCAGCTTCGGGAGATTGGGATTAAGGACTGAAGCTTTCTTT. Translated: CASSFGRLGLRTEAFF.

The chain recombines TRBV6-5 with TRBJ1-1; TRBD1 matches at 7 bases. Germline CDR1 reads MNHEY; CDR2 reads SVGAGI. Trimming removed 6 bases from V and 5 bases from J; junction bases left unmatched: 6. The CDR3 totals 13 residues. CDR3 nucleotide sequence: TGTGCCAGCAGGCAGGGGGGAATGACTGAAGCTTTCTTT. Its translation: CASRQGGMTEAFF.

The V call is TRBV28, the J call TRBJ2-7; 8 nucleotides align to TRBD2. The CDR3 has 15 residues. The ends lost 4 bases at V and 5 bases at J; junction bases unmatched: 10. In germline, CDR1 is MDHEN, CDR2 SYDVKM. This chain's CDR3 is CASSSGTRTPHEQYF. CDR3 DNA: TGTGCCAGCAGTTCAGGGACTAGAACCCCCCACGAGCAGTACTTC.

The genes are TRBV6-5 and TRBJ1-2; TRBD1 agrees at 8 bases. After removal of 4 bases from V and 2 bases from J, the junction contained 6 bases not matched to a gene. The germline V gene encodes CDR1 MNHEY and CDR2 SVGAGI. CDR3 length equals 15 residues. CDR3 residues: CASSSRTGSNYGYTF. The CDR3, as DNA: TGTGCCAGCAGTTCTCGGACAGGGTCGAACTATGGCTACACCTTC.

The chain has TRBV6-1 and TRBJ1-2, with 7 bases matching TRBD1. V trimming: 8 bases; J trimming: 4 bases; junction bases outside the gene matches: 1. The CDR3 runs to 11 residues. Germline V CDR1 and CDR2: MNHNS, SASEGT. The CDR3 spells CASGTAYGYTF. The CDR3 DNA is TGTGCCAGCGGGACAGCCTATGGCTACACCTTC.

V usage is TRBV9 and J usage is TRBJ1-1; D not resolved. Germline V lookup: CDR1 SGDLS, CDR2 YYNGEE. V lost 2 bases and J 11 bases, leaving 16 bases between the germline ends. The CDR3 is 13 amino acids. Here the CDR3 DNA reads TGTGCCAGCAGCGTCTCGGACTCAAACCGGGCTTTCTTT. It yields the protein CASSVSDSNRAFF.

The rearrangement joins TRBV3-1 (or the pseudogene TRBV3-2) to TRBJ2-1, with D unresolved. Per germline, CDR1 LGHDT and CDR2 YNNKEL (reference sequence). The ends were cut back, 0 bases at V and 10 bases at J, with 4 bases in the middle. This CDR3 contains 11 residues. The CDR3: CASSQEREQFF. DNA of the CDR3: TGTGCCAGCAGCCAAGAGAGGGAGCAGTTCTTC.

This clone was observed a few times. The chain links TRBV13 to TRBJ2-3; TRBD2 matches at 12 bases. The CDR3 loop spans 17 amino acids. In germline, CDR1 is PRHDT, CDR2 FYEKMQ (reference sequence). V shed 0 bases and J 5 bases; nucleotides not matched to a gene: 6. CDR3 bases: TGTGCCAGCAGCTTAGGCCGGCTAGCGGGAGGGAGAGATACGCAGTATTTT. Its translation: CASSLGRLAGGRDTQYF.

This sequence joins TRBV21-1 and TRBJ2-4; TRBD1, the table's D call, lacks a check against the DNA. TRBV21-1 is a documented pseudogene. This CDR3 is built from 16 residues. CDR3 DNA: TGTGCCAGCAGCAAAGGACAGGGGGCGACCAAAAACATTCAGTACTTC. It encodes CASSKGQGATKNIQYF.

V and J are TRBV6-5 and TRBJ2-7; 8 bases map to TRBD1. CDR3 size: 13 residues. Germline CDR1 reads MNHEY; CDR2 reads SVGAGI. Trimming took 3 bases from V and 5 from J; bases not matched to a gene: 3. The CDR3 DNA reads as TGTGCCAGCAGTTATCCAGGGGGCGACGAGCAGTACTTC. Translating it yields CASSYPGGDEQYF.

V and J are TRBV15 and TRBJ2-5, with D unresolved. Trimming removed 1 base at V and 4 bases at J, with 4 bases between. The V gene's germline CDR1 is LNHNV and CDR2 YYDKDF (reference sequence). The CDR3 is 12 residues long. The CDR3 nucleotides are TGTGCCACCAGCAGAGGGAGAGAGACCCAGTACTTC. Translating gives CATSRGRETQYF. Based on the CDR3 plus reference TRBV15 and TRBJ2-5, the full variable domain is DAMVIQNPRYQVTQFGKPVTLSCSQTLNHNVMYWYQQKSSQAPKLLFHYYDKDFNNEADTPDNFQSRRPNTSFCFLDIRSPGLGDTAMYLCATSRGRETQYFGPGTRLLVL.

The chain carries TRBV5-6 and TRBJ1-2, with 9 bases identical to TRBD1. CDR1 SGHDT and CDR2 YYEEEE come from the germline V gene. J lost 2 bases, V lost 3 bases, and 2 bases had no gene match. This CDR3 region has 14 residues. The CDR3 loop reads CASSWGQGNYGYTF. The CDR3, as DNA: TGTGCCAGCAGCTGGGGACAGGGCAACTATGGCTACACCTTC.

CDR3 in amino acids: CASSLAGAQGGTEAFF. The CDR3, as DNA: TGTGCCAGCAGCTTAGCGGGCGCGCAGGGGGGAACTGAAGCTTTCTTT. The V gene is TRBV7-9, the J gene TRBJ1-1, with TRBD1 matching over 7 bases. Germline V lookup: CDR1 SEHNR, CDR2 FQNEAQ (reference sequence). This CDR3 has 16 amino acids. V was clipped by 0 bases and J by 5 bases; unmatched bases: 9.

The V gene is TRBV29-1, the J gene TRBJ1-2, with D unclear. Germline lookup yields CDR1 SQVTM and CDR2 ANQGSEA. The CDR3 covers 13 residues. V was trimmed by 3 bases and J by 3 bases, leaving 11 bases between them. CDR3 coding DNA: TGCAGCGTTGAGGGCGGGGAAGACTATGGCTACACCTTC. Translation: CSVEGGEDYGYTF.

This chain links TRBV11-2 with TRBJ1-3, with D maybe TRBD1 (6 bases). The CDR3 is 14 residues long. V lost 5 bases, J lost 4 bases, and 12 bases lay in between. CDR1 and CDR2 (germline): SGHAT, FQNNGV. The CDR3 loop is CASSTTRGGNTIYF. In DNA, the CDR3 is TGTGCCAGCAGCACGACAAGGGGGGGAAACACCATATATTTT.

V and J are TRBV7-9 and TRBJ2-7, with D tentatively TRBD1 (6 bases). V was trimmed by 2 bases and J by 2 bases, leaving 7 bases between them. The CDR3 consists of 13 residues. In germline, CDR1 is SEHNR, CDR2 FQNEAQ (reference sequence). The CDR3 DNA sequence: TGTGCCAGCAGCTTAAACAGGGCCTACGAGCAGTACTTC. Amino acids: CASSLNRAYEQYF.

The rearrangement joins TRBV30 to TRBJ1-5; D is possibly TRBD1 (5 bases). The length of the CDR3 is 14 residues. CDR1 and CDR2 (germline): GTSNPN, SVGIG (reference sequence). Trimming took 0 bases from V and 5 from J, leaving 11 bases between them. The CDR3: CAWSVKGDYQPQHF. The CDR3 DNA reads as TGTGCCTGGAGTGTTAAAGGGGATTATCAGCCCCAGCATTTT.

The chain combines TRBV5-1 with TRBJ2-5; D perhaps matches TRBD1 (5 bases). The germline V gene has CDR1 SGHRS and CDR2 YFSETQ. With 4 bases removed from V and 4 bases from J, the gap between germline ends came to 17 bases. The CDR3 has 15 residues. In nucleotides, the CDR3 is TGCGCCAGCAGCCCGGGTGGGGCCACCGGAGAGACCCAGTACTTC. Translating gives CASSPGGATGETQYF.

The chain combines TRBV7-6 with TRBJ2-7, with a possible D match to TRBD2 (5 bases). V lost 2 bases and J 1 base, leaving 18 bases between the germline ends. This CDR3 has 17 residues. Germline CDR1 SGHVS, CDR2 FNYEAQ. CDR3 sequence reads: CASSLRPSPSDSYEQYF. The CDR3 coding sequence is TGTGCCAGCAGCTTACGCCCTAGCCCGTCCGATTCCTACGAGCAGTACTTC.

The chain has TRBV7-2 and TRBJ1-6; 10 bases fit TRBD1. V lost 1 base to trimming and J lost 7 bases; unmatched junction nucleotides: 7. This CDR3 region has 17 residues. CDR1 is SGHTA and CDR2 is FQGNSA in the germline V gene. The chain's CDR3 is CASSLGAGQGGNSPLHF. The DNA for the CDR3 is TGTGCCAGCAGCTTAGGGGCTGGACAGGGGGGAAATTCACCCCTCCACTTT.